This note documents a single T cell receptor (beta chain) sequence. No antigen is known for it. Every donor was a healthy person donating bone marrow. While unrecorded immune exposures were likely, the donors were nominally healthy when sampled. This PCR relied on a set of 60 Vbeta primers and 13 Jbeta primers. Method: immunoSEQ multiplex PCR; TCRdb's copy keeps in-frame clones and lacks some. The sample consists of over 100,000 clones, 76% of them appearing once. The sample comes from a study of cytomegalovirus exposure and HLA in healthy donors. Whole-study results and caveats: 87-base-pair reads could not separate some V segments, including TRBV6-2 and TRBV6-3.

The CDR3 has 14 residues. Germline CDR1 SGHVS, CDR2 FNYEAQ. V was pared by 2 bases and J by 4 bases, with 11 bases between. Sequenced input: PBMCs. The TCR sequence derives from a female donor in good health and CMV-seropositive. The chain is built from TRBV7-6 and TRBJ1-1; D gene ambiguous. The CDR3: CASSLREGGTEAFF. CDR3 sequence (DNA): TGTGCCAGCAGCTTAAGGGAGGGAGGCACTGAAGCTTTCTTT.